These 17 T cell receptor beta chains originate from one sample sequenced in a study of shared clonotypes between healthy human individuals. Sequencing was performed with immunoSEQ multiplex PCR; in TCRdb, only in-frame clones are kept and a portion is missing. The top ten clones hold 1.8% of a sample with around 700,000 clones, around 72% of them seen once. Sequences were obtained from memory CD4+ T cells sorted from blood. Regarding subset: CD45RA-negative fraction. The receptors were sampled from a woman in her 30s in good health.

J is TRBJ2-1 and V is TRBV23-1, with D possibly being TRBD1 or TRBD2 (5 bases each). TRBV23-1 is an ORF, and what it does is uncertain. V gave up 2 bases and J gave up 0 bases, with 14 bases separating them. CDR3 length: 17 residues. CDR3 in amino acids: CASSQPGALSSYNEQFF. In DNA form, the CDR3 reads TGCGCCAGCAGTCAACCCGGGGCCCTGAGCTCCTACAATGAGCAGTTCTTC.

The chain carries TRBV5-1 and TRBJ2-5, with no clear D. The CDR3 length is 11 residues. Trimming cost V 0 bases and J 5 bases, with 2 bases left between them. Per the germline V gene, CDR1 is SGHRS and CDR2 is YFSETQ. CDR3 sequence reads: CASSLDETQYF. CDR3 in DNA: TGCGCCAGCAGCTTGGATGAGACCCAGTACTTC.

The chain couples TRBV9 to TRBJ2-5; perhaps TRBD2 as D (6 bases). Trimming pared 5 bases from V and 4 bases from J, leaving 18 bases between. The length of the CDR3 is 15 residues. Germline values: CDR1 SGDLS, CDR2 YYNGEE. The CDR3 reads CASSPAGRLGETQYF. The CDR3, as DNA: TGTGCCAGCAGTCCTGCAGGGAGGTTGGGAGAGACCCAGTACTTC.

This chain joins TRBV10-3 and TRBJ2-3; 7 positions match TRBD2. The CDR3 runs 17 residues. V shed 4 bases and J 2 bases; nucleotides not matched to a gene: 12. The germline gives CDR1 ENHRY, CDR2 SYGVKD. CDR3 coding DNA: TGTGCCATCAGTGGGAGTGGCGGGAGCTTCCACACAGATACGCAGTATTTT. Translating gives CAISGSGGSFHTDTQYF.

This chain connects TRBV6-6 to TRBJ2-7; D is perhaps TRBD1 (6 bases). Trimming took 0 bases from V and 3 from J, leaving 9 bases between them. The CDR3 covers 14 residues. CDR1 is MNHNY, CDR2 SVGAGI, per germline (reference sequence). CDR3 in amino acids: CASSYSPGDYEQYF. CDR3 in DNA: TGTGCCAGCAGTTACTCGCCAGGGGACTACGAGCAGTACTTC.

This clone was seen more than once but under ten times. The J gene is TRBJ2-2, the V gene TRBV5-1; weak D call: TRBD1 (5 bases). The CDR3 loop spans 15 amino acids. Germline V gene sequence: CDR1 SGHRS, CDR2 YFSETQ. The V gene lost 3 bases and the J gene lost 0 bases, with 9 bases spanning the gap. CDR3 in amino acids: CASSWEQANTGELFF. The CDR3, as DNA: TGCGCCAGCAGCTGGGAACAGGCGAACACCGGGGAGCTGTTTTTT.

A single count supports this clone. The chain combines TRBV30 with TRBJ2-1, with D possibly matching TRBD2 (6 bases). The V end lost 4 bases, the J end lost 6 bases, and 13 bases lay between the germline ends. CDR1 and CDR2 (germline): GTSNPN, SVGIG (reference sequence). This CDR3 is built from 13 residues. In nucleotides, the CDR3 is TGTGCCTGGACATCGGCGGGACCCAATGAGCAGTTCTTC. This gives the protein CAWTSAGPNEQFF.

J is TRBJ1-1 and V is TRBV7-9, with TRBD1 as a possible D gene (6 bases). Deletions cut 5 bases from V and 5 bases from J, with 12 bases between. CDR1 is SEHNR, CDR2 FQNEAQ, per germline (reference sequence). The CDR3 contains 13 residues. Here the CDR3 DNA reads TGTGCCAGCAGCCCACAGGGAAGGACTGAAGCTTTCTTT. This encodes CASSPQGRTEAFF.

V gene TRBV6-6 combines with J gene TRBJ1-5; D is unresolved. CDR1 MNHNY and CDR2 SVGAGI come from the germline V gene (reference sequence). The CDR3 has 12 residues. Deletions cut 8 bases from V and 7 bases from J, with 12 bases between. The CDR3 region has the DNA TGTGCCAGCGGGGTGGCTAGGCAGCCCCAGCATTTT. It yields the protein CASGVARQPQHF.

This clone has just one count. The chain recombines TRBV7-7 with TRBJ2-5; D may be TRBD2 (8 bases). The V gene's germline CDR1 is SSHAT and CDR2 FNYEAQ (reference sequence). The CDR3 loop spans 16 amino acids. V lost 5 bases to trimming and J lost 6 bases, with 22 bases between them. CDR3: CASSPGGFREGKTQYF. CDR3 coding DNA: TGTGCCAGCAGCCCAGGGGGTTTCCGGGAGGGAAAGACCCAGTACTTC.

This chain joins TRBV7-2 and TRBJ2-7, with D perhaps assigned TRBD1 or TRBD2 (5 bases each). Germline-derived CDR1 and CDR2 are SGHTA and FQGNSA. The V gene lost 4 bases and the J gene lost 7 bases, with 20 bases spanning the gap. The CDR3 has 15 amino acids. The CDR3 nucleotides are TGTGCCAGCAGCTCCTCCTGGGGGATTGAACGAGAGCAGTACTTC. Translation: CASSSSWGIEREQYF.

The chain links TRBV4-2 to TRBJ2-5; D is possibly TRBD1 (5 bases). The V and J ends lost 1 base and 2 bases respectively, with 14 bases between them. Germline values: CDR1 LGHNA, CDR2 YNFKEQ. The CDR3 covers 16 residues. The DNA of the CDR3 is TGTGCCAGCAGCCAAGGGGAAGGGGCTATTCAAGAGACCCAGTACTTC. Translating gives CASSQGEGAIQETQYF.

The DNA for the CDR3 is TGCGCCAGCAGTGGCCTCAGTGGGTCGGGAGCCGGAGATACGCAGTATTTT. Translating gives CASSGLSGSGAGDTQYF. V is TRBV10-2 and J is TRBJ2-3; D might be TRBD2 (6 bases). The CDR3 is 17 amino acids. Germline V CDR1 and CDR2: WSHSY, SAAADI. The germline V and J ends were trimmed by 4 bases and 5 bases, with 22 bases remaining between them.

This sequence joins TRBV27 and TRBJ1-5, with 7 bases matching TRBD1. The CDR3 runs to 14 residues. Per germline, CDR1 MNHEY and CDR2 SMNVEV (reference sequence). Trimming removed 7 bases from V and 5 bases from J; junction bases left unmatched: 8. In DNA, the CDR3 is TGTGCCAGCACGAGGTGGCAGGGGGATCAGCCCCAGCATTTT. Translated: CASTRWQGDQPQHF.

The chain is built from TRBV28 and TRBJ1-1, with 9 bases fitting TRBD1. Germline CDR1 and CDR2: MDHEN and SYDVKM. V lost 8 bases to trimming and J lost 2 bases; unmatched junction nucleotides: 9. The CDR3 spans 15 residues. The CDR3: CASQPRDRANTEAFF. DNA for the CDR3: TGTGCCAGCCAGCCGCGGGACAGGGCTAACACTGAAGCTTTCTTT.

This clone occurred a few times. This chain connects TRBV7-8 to TRBJ2-7; 9 bases map to TRBD1. CDR1 is SGHVS and CDR2 is FQNEAQ in the germline V gene. The J segment lost 5 bases and the V segment lost 2 bases, leaving 4 bases of the junction unmatched. The CDR3 runs 14 residues. The DNA of the CDR3 is TGTGCCAGCAGCTTAAACAGGGGGCCTCACGAGCAGTACTTC. Amino acid sequence: CASSLNRGPHEQYF.

CDR3: CASSGVRGATEAFF. The CDR3 DNA is TGTGCCAGCAGTGGGGTCAGGGGGGCCACTGAAGCTTTCTTT. This chain connects TRBV2 to TRBJ1-1; 7 bases are shared with TRBD1. CDR1 is SNHLY and CDR2 is FYNNEI in the germline V gene. V shed 4 bases, J shed 4 bases, and the junction held 6 bases outside the gene matches. This CDR3 has 14 amino acids.